What follows is one T cell receptor beta chain and its context. The source of the sample is a study of blood T cell repertoires in COVID-19. Germline V gives CDR1 LNHDA, CDR2 SQIVND (reference sequence). The CDR3 length is 14 residues. Trimming cost V 5 bases and J 4 bases, with 13 bases left between them. In the source study's methods: Amplified reference gene primers provided the basis for estimating nucleated cell counts. Profiled with immunoSEQ multiplex PCR; TCRdb holds only in-frame clones, not every one. D and trimming were read from the DNA, whereas the V and J calls and clone size are those reported in that table. The sample records 300,000 to 350,000 clones, roughly 90% being singletons.

This TCR derives from a man aged 18 to 30 with active or convalescent COVID-19. The J gene is TRBJ2-3, the V gene TRBV19, with a weak D call TRBD2 (6 bases). Specimen: peripheral blood. The CDR3 DNA sequence: TGTGCCAGTAGTTTGGCGGGACTGGCAGATACGCAGTATTTT. Encoded protein: CASSLAGLADTQYF.